The 31 T cell receptor beta chains reported below all come from one sample, sequenced in a study of T cells in Graves' hyperthyroidism and ophthalmopathy. The CDR3 regions of TCR beta were amplified from RNA transcripts. First-round RT-PCR targeting the TCR CDR3 was performed with the HTBI primer set. Each CDR3 protein is one row after TCRdb ran MiXCR on the multiplex PCR reads. The sample yields around 360,000 distinct CDR3 sequences, approximately 16% seen once. Sequencing was done on a sample of blood. The receptors here all came from a woman aged 55 to 70 with Graves' ophthalmopathy.

This clonotype was seen a few times. This chain joins TRBV5-1 and TRBJ2-5, with 10 bases aligning to TRBD1. The germline V gene encodes CDR1 SGHRS and CDR2 YFSETQ. This CDR3 region has 15 residues. The V and J ends lost 0 bases and 5 bases, in that order; junction bases with no gene match: 4. The CDR3 nucleotides read TGCGCCAGCAGCTTGGCCGGGACAGGGGTCGAGACCCAGTACTTC. Translation: CASSLAGTGVETQYF.

This clonotype has a count of ten or more. The chain has TRBV12-3 or TRBV12-4 and TRBJ2-7, with D possibly being TRBD2 (6 bases). Trimming removed 4 bases at V and 3 bases at J, with 13 bases between. The CDR3 totals 14 residues. The CDR3 loop is CASSSQGLLYEQYF. As DNA, the CDR3 is TGTGCCAGCAGTTCCCAGGGACTTCTCTACGAGCAGTACTTC.

The rearrangement links TRBV7-3 to TRBJ2-1, with 9 bases lining up with TRBD2. Germline values: CDR1 SGHTA, CDR2 FQGTGA. This CDR3 has 13 residues. Trimming removed 5 bases from V and 9 bases from J; junction bases left unmatched: 5. The CDR3 is CASSRGAGGEQFF. CDR3 DNA: TGTGCCAGCAGCCGGGGAGCGGGGGGTGAGCAGTTCTTC. The whole variable domain, filled in from reference TRBV7-3 and TRBJ2-1, reads GAGVSQTPSNKVTEKGKYVELRCDPISGHTALYWYRQSLGQGPEFLIYFQGTGAADDSGLPNDRFFAVRPEGSVSTLKIQRTERGDSAVYLCASSRGAGGEQFFGPGTRLTVL.

This clonotype was observed many times. The chain carries TRBV3-1 and TRBJ2-3; 9 nucleotides align to TRBD1. Losses at the gene ends were 4 bases for V and 2 bases for J; bases not matched to a gene: 10. This CDR3 has 17 residues. Germline V gene lookup returns CDR1 LGHDT and CDR2 YNNKEL (reference sequence). CDR3 nucleotide sequence: TGTGCCAGCAGCCGCTTGCAGGGACAGGGACCCACAGATACGCAGTATTTT. Residues: CASSRLQGQGPTDTQYF.

The chain employs TRBV24-1 and TRBJ2-3; either TRBD1 or TRBD2 may fit D (5 bases each). The CDR3 spans 13 residues. V was pared by 4 bases and J by 6 bases, with 10 bases between. Germline V CDR1 and CDR2: KGHDR, SFDVKD. The CDR3 loop is CATSDSGTDTQYF. The CDR3 DNA sequence: TGTGCCACCAGTGACTCAGGGACGGATACGCAGTATTTT.

The chain recombines TRBV24-1 with TRBJ2-1; 11 positions agree with TRBD2. V shed 4 bases, J shed 9 bases, and the junction held 7 bases outside the gene matches. CDR1 KGHDR and CDR2 SFDVKD come from the germline V gene. The CDR3 contains 15 residues. The CDR3 region has the DNA TGTGCCACCAGTGACCTAGCGGGAGGCACGGCTGAGCAGTTCTTC. It yields the protein CATSDLAGGTAEQFF.

This clonotype has a count of ten or more. This chain uses TRBV30 with TRBJ1-5; the D is unclear. This CDR3 spans 14 amino acids. Germline values: CDR1 GTSNPN, CDR2 SVGIG (reference sequence). V was shortened by 0 bases and J by 4 bases, with 10 bases between the two germline ends. CDR3 protein: CAWSVRQRNQPQHF. The CDR3 DNA reads TGTGCCTGGAGTGTTCGTCAGCGAAATCAGCCCCAGCATTTT.

The rearrangement joins TRBV3-1 to TRBJ2-5, with a possible D match to TRBD2 (5 bases). This CDR3 contains 13 residues. V was shortened by 1 base and J by 6 bases, with 9 bases between the two germline ends. Germline V gene data show CDR1 as LGHDT and CDR2 as YNNKEL (reference sequence). CDR3 loop: CASSQGAAKTQYF. The CDR3 DNA is TGTGCCAGCAGCCAAGGAGCGGCAAAGACCCAGTACTTC.

J is TRBJ1-1 and V is TRBV20-1; D may be TRBD1 (5 bases). This CDR3 comprises 12 residues. Trimming stripped 5 bases from V and 7 bases from J, with 14 bases between. CDR1 and CDR2 (germline): DFQATT, SNEGSKA (reference sequence). CDR3 sequence reads: CSAGDREVEAFF. The DNA for the CDR3 is TGCAGTGCTGGGGACCGGGAAGTTGAAGCTTTCTTT.

V and J are TRBV2 and TRBJ2-7; 14 positions match TRBD2. From germline, CDR1 is SNHLY and CDR2 FYNNEI. J gave up 3 bases and V 8 bases, and 6 bases lay outside the gene matches. The CDR3 spans 15 residues. This CDR3 reads CASLGGLAGGYEQYF. DNA for the CDR3: TGTGCCAGCCTGGGTGGACTAGCGGGAGGCTACGAGCAGTACTTC.

The chain is built from TRBV20-1 and TRBJ2-6; the match to TRBD2 covers 7 bases. This CDR3 has 15 residues. The V gene end was trimmed by 3 bases and the J gene end by 2 bases; junction bases not matched to a gene: 4. Germline loops: CDR1 DFQATT, CDR2 SNEGSKA (reference sequence). This CDR3 is CSASRRGAGANVLTF. CDR3 nucleotide sequence: TGCAGTGCTAGCCGACGGGGGGCTGGGGCCAACGTCCTGACTTTC.

There are many counts of this clonotype. The chain links TRBV5-1 to TRBJ1-6; D not resolved. The V end lost 3 bases, the J end lost 10 bases, and 14 bases lay between the germline ends. Germline V gene lookup returns CDR1 SGHRS and CDR2 YFSETQ. The CDR3 runs to 14 residues. DNA for the CDR3: TGCGCCAGCAGCTCCGGGGAATTCCCGTCACCCCTCCACTTT. It specifies CASSSGEFPSPLHF.

This clonotype was picked up many times. The chain's CDR3 is CASSLASGVTYEQFF. Here the CDR3 DNA reads TGTGCCAGCAGCTTAGCTAGCGGAGTTACATATGAGCAGTTCTTC. This chain uses TRBV7-8 with TRBJ2-1; perhaps TRBD2 as D (6 bases). Germline assignment: CDR1 SGHVS and CDR2 FQNEAQ. Trimming pared 0 bases from V and 8 bases from J, leaving 14 bases between. CDR3 length: 15 residues. Full variable domain (missing parts from reference TRBV7-8 and TRBJ2-1): GAGVSQSPRYKVAKRGQDVALRCDPISGHVSLFWYQQALGQGPEFLTYFQNEAQLDKSGLPSDRFFAERPEGSVSTLKIQRTQQEDSAVYLCASSLASGVTYEQFFGPGTRLTVL.

This clonotype was seen repeatedly, ten times or more. A read error may explain this, as a much larger clone is one base away. The chain uses TRBV11-2 and TRBJ1-1; possibly TRBD1 for D (6 bases). V lost 5 bases, J lost 1 base, and 8 bases lay in between. CDR3 size: 13 residues. CDR1 and CDR2 (germline): SGHAT, FQNNGV. The CDR3 reads CASSKGQNTEAFF. Here the CDR3 DNA reads TGTGCCAGCAGCAAGGGACAGAACACTGAAGCTTTCTTT.

The V call is TRBV20-1, the J call TRBJ2-7; 14 bases fit TRBD2. Unmatched junction bases numbered 7, after V lost 6 bases and J lost 0 bases. This CDR3 has 16 residues. Germline CDR1 DFQATT, CDR2 SNEGSKA (reference sequence). The CDR3: CSAGTSGSLRSYEQYF. The CDR3 DNA reads TGCAGTGCCGGGACTAGCGGGAGCCTTCGCTCCTACGAGCAGTACTTC.

With regard to this clonotype: This may come from a read error, since a much larger clone is one base off. The chain couples TRBV2 to TRBJ1-2, with D possibly matching TRBD1 (5 bases). Per germline, CDR1 SNHLY and CDR2 FYNNEI. This CDR3 spans 14 amino acids. The CDR3 spells CVSSESWGEYGYTF. The CDR3 DNA sequence: TGTGTCAGCAGTGAAAGTTGGGGGGAGTATGGCTACACCTTC.

This clonotype has ten or more counts. The chain has TRBV2 and TRBJ2-1, with TRBD2 identical over 11 bases. CDR1 is SNHLY, CDR2 FYNNEI, per germline. The CDR3 spans 15 residues. V lost 4 bases, J lost 4 bases, and 3 bases stayed unmatched. In nucleotides, the CDR3 is TGTGCCAGCAGTGGGGGACTAGCGGTTTACAATGAGCAGTTCTTC. Its translation is CASSGGLAVYNEQFF.

This sequence joins TRBV7-2 and TRBJ2-7; 10 positions match TRBD2. This CDR3 is built from 15 residues. V lost 4 bases and J lost 1; bases outside the gene matches: 4. Germline CDR1 SGHTA, CDR2 FQGNSA. The CDR3 reads CASSSHSGRSYEQYF. In DNA form, the CDR3 reads TGTGCCAGCAGCTCCCATAGCGGGAGGTCCTACGAGCAGTACTTC.

This clonotype was seen many times. V is TRBV5-1 and J is TRBJ2-5, with a tentative D call TRBD1 (5 bases). Trimming left V 4 bases short and J 1 base short, with 11 bases between. The CDR3 extends over 14 amino acids. Germline CDR1 and CDR2: SGHRS and YFSETQ. The CDR3 nucleotides are TGCGCCAGCAGCCCGACAGAAGCCCAAGAGACCCAGTACTTC. Its translation: CASSPTEAQETQYF.

This clonotype was recorded a few times. The rearrangement joins TRBV12-3 or TRBV12-4 to TRBJ1-2, with 8 bases fitting TRBD1. V shed 4 bases, J shed 8 bases, and the junction held 6 bases outside the gene matches. The CDR3 totals 13 residues. Written as DNA, the CDR3 is TGTGCCAGCAGTTCGACCCGGACAGGGGGCTACACCTTC. Its protein is CASSSTRTGGYTF.

The chain combines TRBV14 with TRBJ2-1; D ambiguous. Germline lookup yields CDR1 SGHDN and CDR2 FVKESK. Trimming removed 6 bases at V and 3 bases at J, with 15 bases between. This CDR3 has 15 amino acids. The CDR3 DNA follows: TGTGCCAGCAGTCCTGACTCTATATACTACAATGAGCAGTTCTTC. As protein: CASSPDSIYYNEQFF.

This clonotype showed up many times. This chain uses TRBV5-1 with TRBJ2-1; a possible D gene is TRBD2 (5 bases). Per germline, CDR1 SGHRS and CDR2 YFSETQ. The CDR3 runs 15 residues. V was pared by 3 bases and J by 4 bases, with 14 bases between. CDR3 in amino acids: CASSSDYTPYNEQFF. The CDR3 nucleotides read TGCGCCAGCAGCTCCGACTATACGCCTTACAATGAGCAGTTCTTC.

This clonotype was counted many times. V and J are TRBV7-9 and TRBJ1-1; D unresolved. This CDR3 spans 17 amino acids. The V end was cut by 5 bases, the J end by 1 base, with 20 bases between. The V gene's germline CDR1 is SEHNR and CDR2 FQNEAQ (reference sequence). The CDR3 DNA is TGTGCCAGCAGCCCACGACGGTTGGTCGACGGGAACACTGAAGCTTTCTTT. Translating gives CASSPRRLVDGNTEAFF.

V gene TRBV7-3 combines with J gene TRBJ2-2, with TRBD1 identical over 7 bases. This CDR3 is built from 14 residues. J lost 4 bases, V lost 6 bases, and 5 bases had no gene match. Germline CDR1 and CDR2: SGHTA and FQGTGA. Here the CDR3 reads CASRMTGFTGELFF. CDR3 sequence (DNA): TGTGCCAGCAGAATGACAGGGTTCACCGGGGAGCTGTTTTTT.

The J gene is TRBJ1-2, the V gene TRBV5-5, with 9 bases lining up with TRBD1. CDR1 is SGHKS and CDR2 is YYEKEE in the germline V gene (reference sequence). V trimming: 1 base; J trimming: 6 bases; junction bases outside the gene matches: 10. The CDR3 runs 16 residues. The CDR3 DNA reads TGTGCCAGCAGCTTGACACCGCTGGACAGGGGTGATGGCTACACCTTC. It encodes CASSLTPLDRGDGYTF.

A few counts support this clonotype. V gene TRBV7-2 combines with J gene TRBJ2-7; D is unresolved. The CDR3 contains 11 residues. V was trimmed by 6 bases and J by 6 bases, leaving 9 bases between them. Germline CDR1 reads SGHTA; CDR2 reads FQGNSA. The CDR3 protein is CASRGGSEQYF. CDR3 sequence (DNA): TGTGCCAGCAGGGGCGGCTCCGAGCAGTACTTC.

In this sample, this clonotype turned up many times. The chain joins TRBV18 to TRBJ1-5, with D perhaps TRBD1 (5 bases). CDR1 KGHSH and CDR2 LQKENI come from the germline V gene. This CDR3 spans 15 amino acids. V was cut by 6 bases and J by 10 bases, with 22 bases left in between. This CDR3 reads CASSTGQSRRHPQHF. DNA of the CDR3: TGTGCCAGCTCCACGGGGCAGTCCAGGCGGCATCCCCAGCATTTT.

This clonotype was counted many times. The chain employs TRBV10-2 and TRBJ2-7; D is unclear. This CDR3 is built from 13 residues. Germline CDR1 reads WSHSY; CDR2 reads SAAADI. V was pared by 2 bases and J by 4 bases, with 9 bases between. The CDR3 DNA reads TGCGCCAGCAGTGAGCCCCCAGCGTACGAGCAGTACTTC. Protein: CASSEPPAYEQYF.

This chain links TRBV20-1 with TRBJ1-1, with TRBD1 as a possible D gene (6 bases). Trimming removed 0 bases at V and 4 bases at J, with 15 bases between. The CDR3 extends over 15 amino acids. CDR1 DFQATT and CDR2 SNEGSKA come from the germline V gene (reference sequence). The CDR3 sequence is CSARDFGGRGTEAFF. DNA of the CDR3: TGCAGTGCTAGAGATTTTGGGGGCCGAGGCACTGAAGCTTTCTTT.

This clonotype was observed a handful of times. The chain joins TRBV12-3 or TRBV12-4 to TRBJ2-7, with a tentative D call TRBD2 (5 bases). This CDR3 has 11 residues. Between the trimmed V and J ends, which lost 8 bases and 5 bases, there was a span of 10 bases. This CDR3 reads CASRLRDEQYF. The CDR3 DNA sequence: TGTGCCAGCCGCCTGAGGGACGAGCAGTACTTC.

The chain joins TRBV7-9 to TRBJ2-1; 7 bases fit TRBD1. This CDR3 spans 14 amino acids. The germline V gene has CDR1 SEHNR and CDR2 FQNEAQ (reference sequence). V was pared by 11 bases and J by 5 bases, with 12 bases of the junction left unmatched. The CDR3 DNA reads as TGTGCCTCCCCATACGGGCAGGGGGACAATGAGCAGTTCTTC. Its translation is CASPYGQGDNEQFF. The whole variable domain, filled in from reference TRBV7-9 and TRBJ2-1, reads DTGVSQNPRHKITKRGQNVTFRCDPISEHNRLYWYRQTLGQGPEFLTYFQNEAQLEKSRLLSDRFSAERPKGSFSTLEIQRTEQGDSAMYLCASPYGQGDNEQFFGPGTRLTVL.